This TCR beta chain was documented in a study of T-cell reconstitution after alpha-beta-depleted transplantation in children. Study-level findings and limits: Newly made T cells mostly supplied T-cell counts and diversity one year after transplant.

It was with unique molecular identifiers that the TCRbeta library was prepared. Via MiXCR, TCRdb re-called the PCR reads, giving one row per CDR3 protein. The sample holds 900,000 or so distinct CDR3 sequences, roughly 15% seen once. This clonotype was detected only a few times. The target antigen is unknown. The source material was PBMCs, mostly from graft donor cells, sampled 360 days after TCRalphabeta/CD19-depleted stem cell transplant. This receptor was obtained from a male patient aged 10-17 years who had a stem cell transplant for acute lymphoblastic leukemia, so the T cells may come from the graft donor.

The CDR3 is CASSLGPYSYEQYF. For the CDR3, the DNA is TGTGCCAGCAGTTTGGGGCCCTATTCCTACGAGCAGTACTTC. This chain uses TRBV12-3 or TRBV12-4 with TRBJ2-7; tentative D call: TRBD1 (5 bases). V lost 3 bases to trimming and J lost 1 base, with 10 bases between them. This CDR3 has 14 residues.